This TCR beta chain was sequenced for a study of blood T cell repertoires in COVID-19 (dated by TCRdb to the early 2020s). Describing the broader study: The collaborator samples originated in the United States, Italy and Spain and spanned the acute and convalescent phases of COVID-19. The samples were drawn from two sources: the first 160 participants of the ongoing ImmuneRACE study, and 1,000 to 1,500 subjects contributed by 6 global collaborators. A de-identified subject ID, COVID-19 status, age in years and sex were almost always included in the sample metadata. A freely available public database, intended as a resource for researchers studying the immune response to SARS-CoV-2, is where the repertoires were released. The dataset comprised deeply sampled blood TCRbeta repertoires from subjects exposed to, actively infected with, or recovered from COVID-19. Where available, HLA class I and class II types were taken from metadata supplied by the sample provider and were not determined by assay-based typing. The prospective study material was composed of cDNA or gDNA derived from T cells, B-cell-depleted T cells, or PBMCs.

The CDR3 has 15 amino acids, counting the end cysteine and phenylalanine. The read is trimmed to its CDR3 DNA, 45 bases read in frame from base 1. Reading the germline V gene gives CDR1 SGHRS and CDR2 YFSETQ. The junction carries 11 bases between V and J, which are trimmed by 5 bases and 0 bases respectively. Each collaborating institution followed its own protocols to collect whole blood in K2EDTA tubes. For TCRbeta analysis, collaborator samples were shipped as frozen whole blood, as isolated PBMCs, or as DNA extracted from either sample type. Concerning this clone: Its antigen remains unidentified. Base qualities are not provided; no much larger clone lies one nucleotide away.

General study outcomes and caveats: Clinical and demographic metadata were provided uncurated, with the amount varying by source and participant.

TCRbeta CDR3 regions were amplified from genomic DNA using the immunoSEQ Assay, a bias-controlled multiplex PCR. The original pipeline was this. The number of nucleated cells in each sample was estimated from the amplification of reference gene primers within the assay. To quantify the absolute abundance of each unique TCRbeta CDR3 rearrangement, sequence reads were collapsed and filtered. For each sample, productive Simpson clonality was calculated as the square root of Simpson's diversity index across productive rearrangements. TCRdb took this table from immuneACCESS and kept in-frame rearrangements with V and J called. Such tables lack part of the clones; where checked against another copy, unresolved V genes explain under half of the gap, and the rest is unexplained. V, J and clone size are taken as reported in that table, and D and trimming were inferred from the DNA itself. The sample data list a few hundred thousand clones, and about 87% of these were observed just once. The ten largest clonotypes hold 2.3% of the sample.

The clonotype was recovered from a woman aged 45-59 years with acute or convalescent COVID-19. The chain couples TRBV5-1 to TRBJ2-2; no D gene is confidently identified. Sequenced sample: peripheral blood. At the DNA level, the sequence is TGCGCCAGCAGAAGTACCGCAGCGAACACCGGGGAGCTGTTTTTT. This is translated as CASRSTAANTGELFF.